One T cell receptor beta chain is described in this entry. Profiling relied on immunoSEQ multiplex PCR, and the TCRdb table lists in-frame clones only, not all of them. Of roughly 190,000 clones in the sample, 90% to 95% are singletons; the top ten hold roughly 1.6%. The sample belongs to a study of control samples from healthy donors and cancer patients. Sequenced: blood. This clonotype originated in a woman aged 30 to 39 in good health.

The CDR3 bases are TGCGCCAGCAGCCAAGAGATTGGAGGGCGTAGAAACATTCAGTACTTC. It is translated as CASSQEIGGRRNIQYF. The chain employs TRBV4-1 and TRBJ2-4, with D tentatively TRBD2 (6 bases). V gave up 0 bases and J gave up 6 bases, with 15 bases separating them. There are 16 residues in the CDR3. Germline CDR1 is MGHRA and CDR2 is YSYEKL.